The rows below give T cell receptor beta chains drawn from one sample of a study of blood T cell repertoires in COVID-19. Measured with immunoSEQ multiplex PCR; TCRdb has only the in-frame clones, and not every one. The sample comprises 250,000 to 400,000 clones, roughly nine tenths of which are singletons, and less than 3.5% rests with the top ten. Sequencing used peripheral blood. The receptors stem from a woman aged 30 to 39 with COVID-19, enrolled during active disease. CDR3s include the opening cysteine and the closing phenylalanine or tryptophan. Fields, in order: D gene, V gene, clone size, J gene, CDR3 protein. D genes are given only for firm matches. For some rows the clone size is stated as once, few or many, or as a class when expanded; others skip it.

>TRBD1|TRBV6-5|NA|TRBJ2-7
CASTDQRDRGNEQYF
>TRBD1|TRBV18|NA|TRBJ1-2
CASSPIDRDGYTF
>NA|TRBV6-2/TRBV6-3|NA|TRBJ1-5
CASSGQGINQPQHF
>NA|TRBV11-2|NA|TRBJ1-3
CASRGTLGNTIYF
>TRBD2|TRBV5-6|NA|TRBJ2-5
CASSLAFGTSGRIGETQYF
>NA|TRBV27|NA|TRBJ2-6
CASRRSGANVLTF
>NA|TRBV28|NA|TRBJ1-3
CASSQLRRGSGNTIYF
>TRBD1|TRBV29-1|few|TRBJ1-1
CSVDRGEGAFF
>TRBD1|TRBV7-2|few|TRBJ1-1
CASSQTGTGRTEAFF
>TRBD1|TRBV20-1|NA|TRBJ2-7
CSASRTGGSHEQYF
>TRBD1|TRBV4-1|NA|TRBJ1-6
CASSQDEGAYNSPLHF
>NA|TRBV5-1|NA|TRBJ2-2
CASSLVPGPDGELFF
>TRBD1|TRBV9|once|TRBJ2-7
CASSENDREPYEQYF
>NA|TRBV5-1|NA|TRBJ1-4
CASSLGSLTNEKLFF
>TRBD1|TRBV11-2|NA|TRBJ2-1
CASSPGQGERSYNEQFF
>TRBD1|TRBV27|NA|TRBJ1-2
CASSLTGGSGTGGYTF
>NA|TRBV6-2/TRBV6-3|few|TRBJ2-7
CASTPKTGDSPYEQYF
>NA|TRBV6-6|NA|TRBJ1-5
CASRAGTSNQPQHF
>NA|TRBV20-1|NA|TRBJ1-5
CSASGRDQPQHF
>TRBD2|TRBV5-1|NA|TRBJ2-1
CASSLDDPGGYNEQFF
>NA|TRBV2|NA|TRBJ1-2
CASSEQTEYGYTF
>NA|TRBV7-2|NA|TRBJ1-3
CASSLTWRDSSGNTIYF
>NA|TRBV2|few|TRBJ2-7
CASTRQASYEQYF
>NA|TRBV4-1|once|TRBJ1-5
CASSQEGWGGQPQHF
>TRBD1|TRBV2|once|TRBJ1-6
CASRTYRGQNNSPLHF
>TRBD2|TRBV5-1|NA|TRBJ2-3
CASSFLSGRGTDTQYF
>TRBD1|TRBV7-3|NA|TRBJ1-6
CASSLTGQSNSPLHF
>TRBD1|TRBV9|NA|TRBJ1-2
CASSGDRRTYGYTF
>TRBD1|TRBV4-1|once|TRBJ1-1
CASSQDGAGGWMNTEAFF
>TRBD1|TRBV2|NA|TRBJ1-5
CASRTDRGGNQPQHF
>TRBD2|TRBV12-5|NA|TRBJ2-2
CASGLPGLAGTGELFF
>NA|TRBV10-3|NA|TRBJ1-2
CAITPEGRANYGYTF
>TRBD2|TRBV27|NA|TRBJ2-1
CASSLTSGRGNEQFF
>NA|TRBV6-1|NA|TRBJ1-3
CASSDVQGRTRSGNTIYF
>TRBD2|TRBV5-1|NA|TRBJ2-7
CASSGGLAGINEQYF
>TRBD1|TRBV10-3|NA|TRBJ1-2
CAISEISGGYGGYTF
>NA|TRBV10-3|NA|TRBJ2-5
CAISIGHRLTQETQYF
>NA|TRBV9|NA|TRBJ1-1
CASTPVGHLNTEAFF
>TRBD1|TRBV9|NA|TRBJ2-7
CASSPSGTGGFYEQYF
>NA|TRBV6-6|NA|TRBJ2-7
CASSPGRDYEQYF
>TRBD2|TRBV14|few|TRBJ2-5
CASSPRRLAGEETQYF
>TRBD1|TRBV19|NA|TRBJ1-1
CASRETGVTEAFF